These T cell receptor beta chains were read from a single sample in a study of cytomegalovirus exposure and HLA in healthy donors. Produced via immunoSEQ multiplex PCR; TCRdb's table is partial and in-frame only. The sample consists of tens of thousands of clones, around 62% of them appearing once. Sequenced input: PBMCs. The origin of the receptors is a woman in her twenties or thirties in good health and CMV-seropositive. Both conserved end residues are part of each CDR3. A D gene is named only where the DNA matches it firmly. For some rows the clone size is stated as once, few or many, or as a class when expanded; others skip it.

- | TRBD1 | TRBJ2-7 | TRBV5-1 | CASSPGQGIYEQYF | TGCGCCAGCAGCCCAGGACAGGGGATCTACGAGCAGTACTTC
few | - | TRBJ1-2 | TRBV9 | CASSVTGGEIAYTF | TGTGCCAGCAGCGTAACGGGGGGGGAAATCGCCTACACCTTC
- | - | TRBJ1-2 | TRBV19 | CASSIDWPRNYGYTF | TGTGCCAGTAGTATAGATTGGCCCAGAAACTATGGCTACACCTTC
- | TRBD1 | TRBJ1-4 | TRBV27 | CASRLGPLTGGSNEKLFF | TGTGCCAGCAGGCTAGGACCCCTGACAGGGGGGTCTAATGAAAAACTGTTTTTT
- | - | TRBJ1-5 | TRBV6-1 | CASRGWSGKHQPQHF | TGTGCCAGCAGGGGATGGTCAGGGAAACATCAGCCCCAGCATTTT
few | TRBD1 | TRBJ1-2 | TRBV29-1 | CSVYRGNTF | TGCAGCGTCTACAGGGGCAACACCTTC
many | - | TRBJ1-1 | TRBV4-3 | CASSQSGNTEAFF | TGCGCCAGCAGCCAGTCAGGAAACACTGAAGCTTTCTTT
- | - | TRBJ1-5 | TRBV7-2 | CASSLSANSNQPQHF | TGTGCCAGCAGCTTATCTGCGAATAGCAATCAGCCCCAGCATTTT
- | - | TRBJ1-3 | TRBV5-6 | CASSLRVNGNTIYF | TGTGCCAGCAGTCTGAGGGTTAATGGAAACACCATATATTTT
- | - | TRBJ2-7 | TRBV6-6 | CASSLYDRLYYEQYF | TGTGCCAGCAGTCTGTACGACAGGCTATACTACGAGCAGTACTTC
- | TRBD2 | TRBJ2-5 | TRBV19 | CASSDVTSGGLETQYF | TGTGCCAGTAGCGACGTGACTAGCGGGGGGCTCGAGACCCAGTACTTC
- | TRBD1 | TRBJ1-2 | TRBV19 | CATSGTGAVNYGYTF | TGTGCCACCAGCGGGACAGGGGCGGTGAACTATGGCTACACCTTC
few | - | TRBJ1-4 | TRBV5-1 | CASSLSTSNEKLFF | TGCGCCAGCAGCTTGAGCACCTCCAACGAAAAACTGTTTTTT
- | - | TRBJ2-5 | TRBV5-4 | CASSSPGKQETQYF | TGTGCCAGCAGCTCCCCCGGGAAACAAGAGACCCAGTACTTC
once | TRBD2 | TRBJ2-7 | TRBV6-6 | CASSYSTSGGYEQYF | TGTGCCAGCAGTTACTCGACTAGCGGGGGGTACGAGCAGTACTTC
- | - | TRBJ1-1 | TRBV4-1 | CASSQEARSFTEAFF | TGCGCCAGCAGCCAAGAAGCCAGGTCCTTCACTGAAGCTTTCTTT
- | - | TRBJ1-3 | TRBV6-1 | CASTENLSGNTIYF | TGTGCCAGCACTGAAAATCTCTCTGGAAACACCATATATTTT
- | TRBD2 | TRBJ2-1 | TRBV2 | CASLRSGGHNEQFF | TGTGCCAGTCTACGGAGCGGGGGGCACAATGAGCAGTTCTTC
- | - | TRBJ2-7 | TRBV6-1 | CASSLGWSTYEQYF | TGTGCCAGCAGCCTCGGTTGGTCAACCTACGAGCAGTACTTC
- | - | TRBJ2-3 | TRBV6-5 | CASTGRRGTQYF | TGTGCCAGCACAGGGCGGAGGGGTACGCAGTATTTT
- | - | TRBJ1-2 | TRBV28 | CASGGANYGYTF | TGTGCCAGCGGGGGCGCTAACTATGGCTACACCTTC
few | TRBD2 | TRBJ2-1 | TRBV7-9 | CASSLAGGSGEQFF | TGTGCCAGCAGCTTGGCGGGGGGCTCCGGTGAGCAGTTCTTC
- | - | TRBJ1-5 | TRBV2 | CASRAQGNSNQPQHF | TGTGCCAGCAGGGCCCAGGGTAATAGCAATCAGCCCCAGCATTTT
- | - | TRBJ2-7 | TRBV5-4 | CASSLKEGLLYEQYF | TGTGCCAGCAGCTTGAAGGAGGGTTTGTTGTACGAGCAGTACTTC
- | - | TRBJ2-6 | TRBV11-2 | CASSLEFGWLTSGANVLTF | TGTGCCAGCAGCTTAGAATTTGGCTGGTTGACTTCTGGGGCCAACGTCCTGACTTTC
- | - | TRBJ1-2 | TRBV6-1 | CASSEGTGLYGYTF | TGTGCCAGCAGTGAGGGTACAGGGCTGTATGGCTACACCTTC
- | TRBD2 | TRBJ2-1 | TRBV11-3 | CASSFTGGAGEQFF | TGTGCCAGCAGCTTCACCGGGGGGGCGGGGGAGCAGTTCTTC
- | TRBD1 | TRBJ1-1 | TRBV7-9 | CASSLLGTGGNTEAFF | TGTGCCAGCAGCCTACTTGGGACAGGGGGGAACACTGAAGCTTTCTTT
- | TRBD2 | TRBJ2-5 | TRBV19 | CASSSASGPRGETQYF | TGTGCCAGTAGTTCCGCTAGCGGCCCTCGTGGAGAGACCCAGTACTTC
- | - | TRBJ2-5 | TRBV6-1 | CASSEGPGPGEQYF | TGTGCCAGCAGTGAAGGGCCGGGGCCGGGAGAGCAGTACTTC
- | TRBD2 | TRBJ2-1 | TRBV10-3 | CAISDGLAVSSYNEQFF | TGTGCCATCAGTGACGGACTAGCGGTTAGCTCCTACAATGAGCAGTTCTTC
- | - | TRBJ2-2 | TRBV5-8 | CASNYPGDYTGELFF | TGTGCCAGCAACTATCCGGGAGACTACACCGGGGAGCTGTTTTTT
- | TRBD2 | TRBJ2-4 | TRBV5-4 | CASSLERGPKNIQYF | TGTGCCAGCAGCTTGGAGCGGGGGCCTAAAAACATTCAGTACTTC
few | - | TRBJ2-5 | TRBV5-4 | CASSQQVQETQYF | TGTGCCAGCAGCCAACAGGTCCAAGAGACCCAGTACTTC
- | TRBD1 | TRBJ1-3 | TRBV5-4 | CASSWGTGGTGNTIYF | TGTGCCAGCAGCTGGGGGACAGGGGGAACTGGAAACACCATATATTTT
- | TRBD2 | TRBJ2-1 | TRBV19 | CASSAYEAGDNEQFF | TGTGCCAGTAGTGCTTATGAAGCGGGGGACAATGAGCAGTTCTTC
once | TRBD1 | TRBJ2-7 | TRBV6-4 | CASSDRGPFSLYEQYF | TGTGCCAGCAGTGACAGGGGGCCATTTTCTCTCTACGAGCAGTACTTC
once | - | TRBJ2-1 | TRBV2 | CASSPTSRGSYNEQFF | TGTGCCAGCAGTCCTACTAGTCGGGGCTCCTACAATGAGCAGTTCTTC
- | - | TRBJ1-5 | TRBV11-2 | CASSLVENQPQHF | TGTGCCAGCAGCTTAGTTGAGAATCAGCCCCAGCATTTT
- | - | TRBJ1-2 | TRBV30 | CAWGEGGAAFGYTF | TGTGCCTGGGGGGAAGGAGGGGCGGCATTCGGCTACACCTTC
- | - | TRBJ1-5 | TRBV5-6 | CASSLGQGDPQPQHF | TGTGCCAGCAGCTTGGGCCAGGGTGATCCTCAGCCCCAGCATTTT
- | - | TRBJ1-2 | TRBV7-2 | CASSHITYGYTF | TGTGCCAGCAGCCACATCACCTATGGCTACACCTTC
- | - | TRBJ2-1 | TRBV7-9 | CASSSVGGNEQFF | TGTGCCAGCAGCTCAGTAGGGGGAAATGAGCAGTTCTTC
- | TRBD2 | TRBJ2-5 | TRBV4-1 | CASSQELAGQETQYF | TGCGCCAGCAGCCAAGAGCTAGCGGGGCAAGAGACCCAGTACTTC
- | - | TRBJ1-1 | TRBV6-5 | CASSFPGNTEAFF | TGTGCCAGCAGTTTTCCAGGGAACACTGAAGCTTTCTTT
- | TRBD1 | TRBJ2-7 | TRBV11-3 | CASSPSDRVNEQYF | TGTGCCAGCAGCCCTTCGGACAGGGTCAACGAGCAGTACTTC
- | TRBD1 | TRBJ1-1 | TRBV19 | CASSRRDRGASAEAFF | TGTGCCAGTAGTAGACGGGACAGGGGGGCCTCTGCTGAAGCTTTCTTT
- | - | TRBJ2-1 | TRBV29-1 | CSVPSRGAGEQFF | TGCAGCGTTCCATCCCGAGGAGCCGGTGAGCAGTTCTTC
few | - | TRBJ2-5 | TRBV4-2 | CASSQGTWGGYLEGETQYF | TGTGCCAGCAGCCAAGGTACTTGGGGCGGCTACCTGGAGGGAGAGACCCAGTACTTC